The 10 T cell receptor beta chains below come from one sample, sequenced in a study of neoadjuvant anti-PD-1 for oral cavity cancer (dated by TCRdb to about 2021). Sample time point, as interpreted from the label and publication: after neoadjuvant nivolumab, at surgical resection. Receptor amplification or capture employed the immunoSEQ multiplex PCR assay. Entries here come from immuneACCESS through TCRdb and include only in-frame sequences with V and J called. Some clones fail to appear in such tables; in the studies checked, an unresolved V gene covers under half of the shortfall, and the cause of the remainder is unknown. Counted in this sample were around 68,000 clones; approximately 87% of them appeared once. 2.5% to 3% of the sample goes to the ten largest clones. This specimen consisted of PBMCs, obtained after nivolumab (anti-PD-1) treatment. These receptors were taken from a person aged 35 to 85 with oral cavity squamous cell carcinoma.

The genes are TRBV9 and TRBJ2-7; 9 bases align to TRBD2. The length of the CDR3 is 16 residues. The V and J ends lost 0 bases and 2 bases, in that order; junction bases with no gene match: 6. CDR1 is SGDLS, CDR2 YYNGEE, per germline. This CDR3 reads CASSVAAGGGPYEQYF. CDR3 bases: TGTGCCAGCAGCGTAGCAGCGGGAGGCGGCCCCTACGAGCAGTACTTC.

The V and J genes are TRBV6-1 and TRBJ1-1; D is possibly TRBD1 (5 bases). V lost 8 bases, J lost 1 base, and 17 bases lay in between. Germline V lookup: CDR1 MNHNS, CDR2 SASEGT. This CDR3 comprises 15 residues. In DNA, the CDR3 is TGTGCCAGCCTCCCCGGTGGGGGAGCGAACACTGAAGCTTTCTTT. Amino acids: CASLPGGGANTEAFF.

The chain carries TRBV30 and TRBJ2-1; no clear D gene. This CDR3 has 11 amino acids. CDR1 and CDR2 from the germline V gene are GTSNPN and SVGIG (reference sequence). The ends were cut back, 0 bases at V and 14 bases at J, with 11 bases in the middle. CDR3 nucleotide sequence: TGTGCCTGGAGTGTTGGTGGAACCAAGTTCTTC. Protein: CAWSVGGTKFF.

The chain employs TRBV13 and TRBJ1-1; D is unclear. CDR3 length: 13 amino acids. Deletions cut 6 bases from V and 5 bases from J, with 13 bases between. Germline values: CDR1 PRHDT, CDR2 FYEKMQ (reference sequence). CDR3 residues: CASRWTAGTEAFF. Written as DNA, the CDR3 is TGTGCCAGCAGATGGACGGCCGGAACTGAAGCTTTCTTT.

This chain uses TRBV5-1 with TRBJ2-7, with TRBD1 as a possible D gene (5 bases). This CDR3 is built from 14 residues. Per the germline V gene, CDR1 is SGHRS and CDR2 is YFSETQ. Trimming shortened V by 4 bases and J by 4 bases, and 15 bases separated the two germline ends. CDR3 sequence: CASSQGNQGYEQYF. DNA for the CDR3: TGCGCCAGCAGCCAAGGGAACCAGGGTTACGAGCAGTACTTC.

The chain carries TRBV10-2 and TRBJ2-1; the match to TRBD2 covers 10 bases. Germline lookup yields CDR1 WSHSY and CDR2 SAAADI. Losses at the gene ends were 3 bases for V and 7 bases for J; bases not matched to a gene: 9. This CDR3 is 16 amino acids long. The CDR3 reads CASSDVLAGVVNEQFF. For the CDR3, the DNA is TGCGCCAGCAGTGACGTTCTAGCGGGAGTGGTTAATGAGCAGTTCTTC.

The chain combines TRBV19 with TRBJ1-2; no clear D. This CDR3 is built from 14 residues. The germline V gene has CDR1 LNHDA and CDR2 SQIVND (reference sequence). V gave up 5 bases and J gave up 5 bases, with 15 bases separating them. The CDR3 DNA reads TGTGCCAGTAGTGGTTCGGCAGGCGGATATGGCTACACCTTC. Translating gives CASSGSAGGYGYTF. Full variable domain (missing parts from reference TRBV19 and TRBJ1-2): DGGITQSPKYLFRKEGQNVTLSCEQNLNHDAMYWYRQDPGQGLRLIYYSQIVNDFQKGDIAEGYSVSREKKESFPLTVTSAQKNPTAFYLCASSGSAGGYGYTFGSGTRLTVV.

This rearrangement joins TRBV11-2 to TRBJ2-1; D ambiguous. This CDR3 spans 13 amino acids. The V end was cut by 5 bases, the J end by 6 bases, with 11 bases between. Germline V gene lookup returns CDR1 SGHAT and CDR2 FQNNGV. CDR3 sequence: CASSPGVANEQFF. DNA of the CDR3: TGTGCCAGCAGCCCCGGAGTAGCCAATGAGCAGTTCTTC.

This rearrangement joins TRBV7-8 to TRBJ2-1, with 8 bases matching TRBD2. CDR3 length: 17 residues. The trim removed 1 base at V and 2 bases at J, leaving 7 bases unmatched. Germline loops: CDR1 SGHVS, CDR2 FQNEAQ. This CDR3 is CASSLGGAGGTYNEQFF. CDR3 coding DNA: TGTGCCAGCAGCTTAGGTGGTGCGGGAGGTACCTACAATGAGCAGTTCTTC.

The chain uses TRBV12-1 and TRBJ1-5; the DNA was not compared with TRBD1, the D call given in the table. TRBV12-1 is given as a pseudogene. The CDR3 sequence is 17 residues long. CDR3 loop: CASSFSPPGTDNQPQHF. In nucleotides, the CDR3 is TGTGCCAGCAGCTTTAGCCCACCCGGGACAGACAATCAGCCCCAGCATTTT.